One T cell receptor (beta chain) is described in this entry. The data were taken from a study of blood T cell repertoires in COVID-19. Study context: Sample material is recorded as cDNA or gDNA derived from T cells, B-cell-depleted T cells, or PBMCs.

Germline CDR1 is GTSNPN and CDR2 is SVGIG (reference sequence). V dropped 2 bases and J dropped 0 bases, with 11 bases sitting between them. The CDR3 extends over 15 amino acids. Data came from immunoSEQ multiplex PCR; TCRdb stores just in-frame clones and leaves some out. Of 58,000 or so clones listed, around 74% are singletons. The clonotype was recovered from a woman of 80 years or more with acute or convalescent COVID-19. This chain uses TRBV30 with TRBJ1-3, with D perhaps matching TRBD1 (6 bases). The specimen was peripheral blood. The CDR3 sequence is CAWSTGLRSGNTIYF. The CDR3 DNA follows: TGTGCCTGGAGTACAGGGTTACGCTCTGGAAACACCATATATTTT.